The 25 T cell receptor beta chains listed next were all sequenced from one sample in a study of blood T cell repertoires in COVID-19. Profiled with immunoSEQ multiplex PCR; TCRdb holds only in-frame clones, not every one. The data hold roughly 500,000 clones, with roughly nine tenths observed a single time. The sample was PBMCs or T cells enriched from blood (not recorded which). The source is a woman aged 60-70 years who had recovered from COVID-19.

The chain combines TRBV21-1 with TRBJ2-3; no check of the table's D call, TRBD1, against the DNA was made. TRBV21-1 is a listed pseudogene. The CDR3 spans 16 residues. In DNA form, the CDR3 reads TGTGCCAGCAGCCTCCGGACAGGGGGAAGCACAGATACGCAGTATTTT. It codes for CASSLRTGGSTDTQYF.

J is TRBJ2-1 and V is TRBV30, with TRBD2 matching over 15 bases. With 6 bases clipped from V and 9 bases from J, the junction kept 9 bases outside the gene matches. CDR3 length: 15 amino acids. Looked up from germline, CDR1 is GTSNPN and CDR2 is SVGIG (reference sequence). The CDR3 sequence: CACPRTSGGDGEQFF. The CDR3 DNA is TGTGCCTGCCCCCGGACTAGCGGGGGGGACGGTGAGCAGTTCTTC.

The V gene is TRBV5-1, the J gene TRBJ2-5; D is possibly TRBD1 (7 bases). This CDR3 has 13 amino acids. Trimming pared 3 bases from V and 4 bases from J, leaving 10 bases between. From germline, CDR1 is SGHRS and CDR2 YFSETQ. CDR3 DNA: TGCGCCAGCAGCTGGCAGGGGGGAGAGACCCAGTACTTC. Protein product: CASSWQGGETQYF.

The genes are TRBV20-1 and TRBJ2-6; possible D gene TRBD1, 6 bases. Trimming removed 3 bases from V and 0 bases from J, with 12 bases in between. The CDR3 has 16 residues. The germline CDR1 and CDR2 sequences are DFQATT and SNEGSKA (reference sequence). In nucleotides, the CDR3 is TGCAGTGCTAGTCCGGCCAGGGGCTCTGGGGCCAACGTCCTGACTTTC. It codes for CSASPARGSGANVLTF.

For the CDR3, the DNA is TGTGCCAGCGGTCGCGGGGGTGAAGCTTTCTTT. Its translation: CASGRGGEAFF. The V call is TRBV6-5, the J call TRBJ1-1; the D gene is possibly TRBD1 (5 bases). V was pared by 8 bases and J by 7 bases, with 11 bases between. The germline CDR1 and CDR2 sequences are MNHEY and SVGAGI. This CDR3 is built from 11 residues.

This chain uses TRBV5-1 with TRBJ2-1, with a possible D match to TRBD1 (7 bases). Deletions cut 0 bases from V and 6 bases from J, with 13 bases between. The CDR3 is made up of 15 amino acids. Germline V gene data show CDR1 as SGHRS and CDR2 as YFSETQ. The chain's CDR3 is CASSLVQGGLNEQFF. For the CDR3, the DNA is TGCGCCAGCAGCTTGGTGCAGGGGGGCCTCAATGAGCAGTTCTTC. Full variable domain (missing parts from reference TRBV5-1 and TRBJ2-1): KAGVTQTPRYLIKTRGQQVTLSCSPISGHRSVSWYQQTPGQGLQFLFEYFSETQRNKGNFPGRFSGRQFSNSRSEMNVSTLELGDSALYLCASSLVQGGLNEQFFGPGTRLTVL.

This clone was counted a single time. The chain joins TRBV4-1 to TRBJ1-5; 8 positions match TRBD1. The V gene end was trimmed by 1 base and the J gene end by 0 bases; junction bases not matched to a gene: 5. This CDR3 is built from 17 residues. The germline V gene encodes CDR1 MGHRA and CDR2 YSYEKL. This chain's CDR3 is CASSQGWTGISNQPQHF. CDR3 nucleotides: TGCGCCAGCAGCCAAGGTTGGACAGGGATTAGCAATCAGCCCCAGCATTTT.

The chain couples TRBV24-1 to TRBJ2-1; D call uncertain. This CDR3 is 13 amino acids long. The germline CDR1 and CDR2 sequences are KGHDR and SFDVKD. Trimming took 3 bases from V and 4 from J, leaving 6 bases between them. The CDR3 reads CATSDGIYNEQFF. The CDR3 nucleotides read TGTGCCACCAGTGATGGCATATACAATGAGCAGTTCTTC.

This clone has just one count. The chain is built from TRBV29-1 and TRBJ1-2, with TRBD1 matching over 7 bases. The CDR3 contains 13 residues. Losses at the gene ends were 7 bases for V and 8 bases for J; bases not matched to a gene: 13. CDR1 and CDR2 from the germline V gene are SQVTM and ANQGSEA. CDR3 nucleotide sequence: TGCAGCGGACAGGGTGGTCGGTTTGACGGCTACACCTTC. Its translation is CSGQGGRFDGYTF.

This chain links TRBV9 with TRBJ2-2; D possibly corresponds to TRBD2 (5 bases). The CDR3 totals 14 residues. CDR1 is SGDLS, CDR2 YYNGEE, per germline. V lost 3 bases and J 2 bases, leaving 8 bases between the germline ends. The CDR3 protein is CASSAGINTGELFF. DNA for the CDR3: TGTGCCAGCAGCGCCGGGATAAACACCGGGGAGCTGTTTTTT.

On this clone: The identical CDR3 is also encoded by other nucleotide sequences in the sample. The CDR3 here is CASSLGSGYEQYV. The CDR3 region has the DNA TGTGCCAGCAGCTTGGGCTCAGGATACGAGCAGTACGTC. The V gene is TRBV5-6, the J gene TRBJ2-7; D call uncertain. CDR1 is SGHDT, CDR2 YYEEEE, per germline. CDR3 size: 13 residues. V lost 0 bases and J lost 4, with 8 bases in between.

CDR3 loop: CASRTGIPNEQFF. DNA of the CDR3: TGTGCCAGCAGAACAGGGATACCGAATGAGCAGTTCTTC. This sequence joins TRBV12-3 or TRBV12-4 and TRBJ2-1; a possible D gene is TRBD1 (6 bases). The CDR3 has 13 amino acids. V shed 6 bases and J shed 7 bases, with 13 bases lying between them.

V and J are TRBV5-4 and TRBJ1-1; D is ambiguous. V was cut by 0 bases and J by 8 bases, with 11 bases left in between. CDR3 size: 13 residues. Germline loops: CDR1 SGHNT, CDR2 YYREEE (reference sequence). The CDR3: CASSLAGTSEAFF. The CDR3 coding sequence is TGTGCCAGCAGCTTGGCGGGAACGTCCGAAGCTTTCTTT.

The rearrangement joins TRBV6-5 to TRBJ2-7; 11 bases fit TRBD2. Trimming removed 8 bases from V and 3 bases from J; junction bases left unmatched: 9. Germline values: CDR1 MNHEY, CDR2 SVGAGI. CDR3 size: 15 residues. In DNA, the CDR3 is TGTGCCAGCCGCAACCCAGGACTAGCGGGCTACGAGCAGTACTTC. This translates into CASRNPGLAGYEQYF.

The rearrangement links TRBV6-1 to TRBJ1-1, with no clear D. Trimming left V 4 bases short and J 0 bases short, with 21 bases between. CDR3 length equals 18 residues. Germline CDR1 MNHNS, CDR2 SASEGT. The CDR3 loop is CASSGWWEASYMNTEAFF. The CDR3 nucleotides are TGTGCCAGCAGTGGGTGGTGGGAGGCCAGCTACATGAACACTGAAGCTTTCTTT.

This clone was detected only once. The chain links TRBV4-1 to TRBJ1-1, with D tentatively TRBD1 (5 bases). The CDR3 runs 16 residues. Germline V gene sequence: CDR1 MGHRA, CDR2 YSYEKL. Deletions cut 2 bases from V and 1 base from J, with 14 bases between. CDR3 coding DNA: TGCGCCAGCAGCCAAACTGCCTCCCAGGGGAACACTGAAGCTTTCTTT. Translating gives CASSQTASQGNTEAFF.

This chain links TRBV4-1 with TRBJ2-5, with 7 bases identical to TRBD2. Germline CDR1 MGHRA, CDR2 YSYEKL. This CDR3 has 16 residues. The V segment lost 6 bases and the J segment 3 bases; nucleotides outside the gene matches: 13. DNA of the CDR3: TGCGCCAGCAGTCGGACGGGGACTACACCGAAAGAGACCCAGTACTTC. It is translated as CASSRTGTTPKETQYF.

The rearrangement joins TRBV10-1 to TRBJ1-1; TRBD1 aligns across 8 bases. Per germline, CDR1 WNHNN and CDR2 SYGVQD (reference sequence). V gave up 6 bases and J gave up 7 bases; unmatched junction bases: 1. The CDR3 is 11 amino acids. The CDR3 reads CASSTGGEAFF. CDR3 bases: TGCGCCAGCAGCACAGGGGGTGAAGCTTTCTTT.

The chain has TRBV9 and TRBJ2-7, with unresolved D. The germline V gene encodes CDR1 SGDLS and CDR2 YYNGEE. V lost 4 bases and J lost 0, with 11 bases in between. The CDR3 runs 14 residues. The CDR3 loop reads CASSQAPFSYEQYF. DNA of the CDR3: TGTGCCAGCAGCCAAGCCCCCTTCTCCTACGAGCAGTACTTC.

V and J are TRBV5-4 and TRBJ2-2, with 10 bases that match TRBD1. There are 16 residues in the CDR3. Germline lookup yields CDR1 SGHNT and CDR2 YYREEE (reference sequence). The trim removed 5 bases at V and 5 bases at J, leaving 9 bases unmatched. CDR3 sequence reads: CASRPPDRGGTGELFF. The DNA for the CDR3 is TGTGCCAGCAGACCTCCGGACAGGGGGGGGACCGGGGAGCTGTTTTTT.

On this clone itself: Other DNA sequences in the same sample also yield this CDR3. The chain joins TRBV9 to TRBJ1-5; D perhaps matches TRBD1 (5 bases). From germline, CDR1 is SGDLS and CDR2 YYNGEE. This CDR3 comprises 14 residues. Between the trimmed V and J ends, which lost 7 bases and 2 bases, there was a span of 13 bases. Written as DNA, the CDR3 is TGTGCCAGCTCTCCGGGGGGGGGCAATCAGCCCCAGCATTTT. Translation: CASSPGGGNQPQHF.

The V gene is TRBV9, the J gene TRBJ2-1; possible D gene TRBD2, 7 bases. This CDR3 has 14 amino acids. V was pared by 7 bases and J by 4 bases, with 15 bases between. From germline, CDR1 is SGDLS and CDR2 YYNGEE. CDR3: CASGGLADYNEQFF. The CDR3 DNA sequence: TGTGCCAGCGGGGGGCTAGCGGATTACAATGAGCAGTTCTTC.

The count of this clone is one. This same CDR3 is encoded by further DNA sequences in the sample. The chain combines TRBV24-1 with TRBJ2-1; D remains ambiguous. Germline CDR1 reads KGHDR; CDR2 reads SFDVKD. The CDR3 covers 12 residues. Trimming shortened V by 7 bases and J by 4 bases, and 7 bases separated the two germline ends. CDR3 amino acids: CATSGGYNEQFF. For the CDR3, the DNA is TGTGCCACCAGCGGCGGTTACAATGAGCAGTTCTTC.

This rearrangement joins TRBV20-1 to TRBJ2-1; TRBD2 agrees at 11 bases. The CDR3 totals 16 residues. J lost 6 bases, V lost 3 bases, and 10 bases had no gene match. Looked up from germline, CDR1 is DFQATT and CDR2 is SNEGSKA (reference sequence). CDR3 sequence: CSASWVSGRVGNEQFF. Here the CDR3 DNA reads TGCAGTGCTAGTTGGGTTAGCGGGAGGGTAGGCAATGAGCAGTTCTTC.

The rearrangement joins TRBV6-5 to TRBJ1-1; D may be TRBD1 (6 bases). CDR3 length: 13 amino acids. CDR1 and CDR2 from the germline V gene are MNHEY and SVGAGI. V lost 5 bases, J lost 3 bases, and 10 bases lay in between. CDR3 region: CASSKGGHTEAFF. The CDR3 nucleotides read TGTGCCAGCAGTAAGGGGGGGCACACTGAAGCTTTCTTT.